These 32 T cell receptor beta chains came from one sample sequenced in a study of cytotoxic CD8 clonotypes in ibrutinib-treated CLL. The table came from immunoSEQ multiplex PCR; TCRdb's copy has only in-frame clones and leaves some out. Of under 150,000 clones listed, 84% are singletons. This specimen consisted of PBMCs, obtained after 24 months of ibrutinib treatment. These receptors were obtained from a human donor with chronic lymphocytic leukemia.

This clone was seen only a few times. The V call is TRBV19, the J call TRBJ1-5; 7 nucleotides line up with TRBD1. CDR1 and CDR2 from the germline V gene are LNHDA and SQIVND (reference sequence). CDR3 size: 16 residues. V lost 9 bases, J lost 4 bases, and 15 bases stayed unmatched. The CDR3 sequence is CASMSQGGEANQPQHF. In DNA, the CDR3 is TGTGCCAGCATGAGCCAAGGGGGCGAGGCAAATCAGCCCCAGCATTTT.

The genes are TRBV30 and TRBJ1-4; D is unresolved. Trimming took off 8 bases at V and 4 bases at J, with 14 bases between the two ends. The germline gives CDR1 GTSNPN, CDR2 SVGIG (reference sequence). The CDR3 length is 13 residues. The CDR3 DNA sequence: TGTGCCCTGCAACAGATTCTTAATGAAAAACTGTTTTTT. It is translated as CALQQILNEKLFF.

This sequence joins TRBV18 and TRBJ1-6; D gene uncertain. The V end lost 3 bases, the J end lost 6 bases, and 3 bases lay between the germline ends. This CDR3 has 12 residues. Looked up from germline, CDR1 is KGHSH and CDR2 is LQKENI. The CDR3 here is CASSPSNSPLHF. DNA for the CDR3: TGTGCCAGCTCACCTAGTAATTCACCCCTCCACTTT.

V is TRBV30 and J is TRBJ2-5; 7 bases fit TRBD1. J was trimmed by 2 bases and V by 4 bases; bases with no gene match: 13. The V gene's germline CDR1 is GTSNPN and CDR2 SVGIG (reference sequence). This CDR3 is built from 16 residues. The CDR3 reads CAWTPSGTAEQETQYF. The CDR3 DNA reads as TGTGCCTGGACCCCTTCCGGGACAGCTGAACAAGAGACCCAGTACTTC.

The chain links TRBV27 to TRBJ2-7, with 8 nucleotides matching TRBD1. Per germline, CDR1 MNHEY and CDR2 SMNVEV (reference sequence). The J segment lost 0 bases and the V segment lost 5 bases, leaving 12 bases of the junction unmatched. This CDR3 has 17 amino acids. The DNA for the CDR3 is TGTGCCAGCAGTACTCACTTCCGGGACAGGCGCTCCTACGAGCAGTACTTC. Its translation: CASSTHFRDRRSYEQYF.

V and J are TRBV7-7 and TRBJ2-3, with D uncertain. The V gene's germline CDR1 is SSHAT and CDR2 FNYEAQ (reference sequence). This CDR3 spans 15 amino acids. Deletions cut 1 base from V and 2 bases from J, with 10 bases between. CDR3 sequence: CASSLGSGATDTQYF. The CDR3 nucleotides are TGTGCCAGCAGCTTAGGGTCAGGCGCCACAGATACGCAGTATTTT.

The chain links TRBV2 to TRBJ2-5; D is uncertain. V lost 3 bases and J 5 bases, leaving 10 bases between the germline ends. This CDR3 spans 13 amino acids. CDR1 is SNHLY, CDR2 FYNNEI, per germline. The CDR3 coding sequence is TGTGCCAGCAGTGACAGCCTGGGGGAGACCCAGTACTTC. Translation: CASSDSLGETQYF.

The chain recombines TRBV7-9 with TRBJ2-3; TRBD2 agrees at 8 bases. The CDR3 has 16 amino acids. The germline CDR1 and CDR2 sequences are SEHNR and FQNEAQ (reference sequence). After removal of 5 bases from V and 2 bases from J, the junction contained 9 bases not matched to a gene. CDR3 protein: CASSGRGALPTDTQYF. Here the CDR3 DNA reads TGTGCCAGCAGCGGGCGGGGGGCGCTCCCCACAGATACGCAGTATTTT.

In DNA, the CDR3 is TGTGCCAGCAGGTTGCGGGGACAGGGGTTCAATGAGCAGTTCTTC. It specifies CASRLRGQGFNEQFF. The chain carries TRBV6-5 and TRBJ2-1; 10 bases map to TRBD1. CDR3 length: 15 residues. In germline, CDR1 is MNHEY, CDR2 SVGAGI. With 6 bases clipped from V and 6 bases from J, the junction kept 8 bases outside the gene matches.

Only a few counts were recorded for this clone. CDR3 DNA sequence: TGTGCCAGCAGTGAAGGGGGTCTTAATTCACCCCTCCACTTT. It is translated as CASSEGGLNSPLHF. The genes are TRBV2 and TRBJ1-6; D ambiguous. Germline CDR1 and CDR2: SNHLY and FYNNEI. The CDR3 is 14 residues long. Trimming cost V 1 base and J 6 bases, with 7 bases left between them.

This chain joins TRBV7-9 and TRBJ1-3; 8 bases fit TRBD1. This CDR3 has 18 amino acids. From germline, CDR1 is SEHNR and CDR2 FQNEAQ (reference sequence). V lost 5 bases to trimming and J lost 3 bases; unmatched junction nucleotides: 15. CDR3: CASSLRDRPFGGGNTIYF. The CDR3 bases are TGTGCCAGCAGCCTCCGGGACAGGCCCTTCGGAGGTGGAAACACCATATATTTT.

The V call is TRBV10-3, the J call TRBJ1-6; D may be TRBD1 (6 bases). This CDR3 has 15 amino acids. The germline V and J ends were trimmed by 6 bases and 5 bases, with 14 bases remaining between them. Germline-derived CDR1 and CDR2 are ENHRY and SYGVKD. Here the CDR3 reads CAIRDQGSDNSPLHF. In DNA, the CDR3 is TGTGCCATCAGAGACCAGGGGTCCGATAATTCACCCCTCCACTTT.

J is TRBJ1-2 and V is TRBV6-1; the D is unclear. The CDR3 covers 13 residues. Trimming took off 1 base at V and 7 bases at J, with 10 bases between the two ends. Germline values: CDR1 MNHNS, CDR2 SASEGT. CDR3 sequence (DNA): TGTGCCAGCAGTGAAGTAGGACCATCTGGCTACACCTTC. This codes for CASSEVGPSGYTF.

This chain uses TRBV28 with TRBJ1-2; the match to TRBD1 covers 7 bases. The J segment lost 8 bases and the V segment lost 8 bases, leaving 11 bases of the junction unmatched. The CDR3 is made up of 13 amino acids. Germline values: CDR1 MDHEN, CDR2 SYDVKM. The CDR3 coding sequence is TGTGCCAGCTCCAGACAGGGAGTTGTCGGCTACACCTTC. This gives the protein CASSRQGVVGYTF.

J is TRBJ1-4 and V is TRBV23-1; D call uncertain. TRBV23-1 is designated an ORF whose function remains uncertain. This CDR3 region has 16 residues. Deletions cut 0 bases from V and 0 bases from J, with 8 bases between. CDR3 coding DNA: TGCGCCAGCAGTCAATCGTCGGCAGCAACTAATGAAAAACTGTTTTTT. Translating it yields CASSQSSAATNEKLFF.

The V and J genes are TRBV28 and TRBJ1-2, with D perhaps matching TRBD1 (6 bases). This CDR3 is 13 amino acids long. Between the trimmed V and J ends, which lost 9 bases and 4 bases, there was a span of 15 bases. From germline, CDR1 is MDHEN and CDR2 SYDVKM. CDR3 nucleotide sequence: TGTGCCAGTTCTGAGGGGGATGGCTATGGCTACACCTTC. This encodes CASSEGDGYGYTF.

This chain uses TRBV4-3 with TRBJ1-6; no definite D call. Per germline, CDR1 LGHNA and CDR2 YSLEER. The CDR3 extends over 15 amino acids. Deletions cut 2 bases from V and 8 bases from J, with 13 bases between. CDR3 protein: CASSQTGNGDSPLHF. The CDR3 nucleotides are TGCGCCAGCAGCCAAACTGGAAACGGCGATTCACCCCTCCACTTT.

The CDR3 region has the DNA TGCGCCAGCAGCTTGGTTTCGACAGGGGCGTACAATGAGCAGTTCTTC. As protein: CASSLVSTGAYNEQFF. The chain couples TRBV5-1 to TRBJ2-1; 8 nucleotides line up with TRBD1. The CDR3 is 16 amino acids. V lost 0 bases and J lost 4; bases outside the gene matches: 6. The germline V gene encodes CDR1 SGHRS and CDR2 YFSETQ.

There are a few counts of this clone. The CDR3 DNA is TGTGCCAGCAGCCCCTGGGGGGGGATGACTGAAGCTTTCTTT. It translates to CASSPWGGMTEAFF. This chain joins TRBV2 and TRBJ1-1; a possible D gene is TRBD1 (5 bases). Per germline, CDR1 SNHLY and CDR2 FYNNEI. CDR3 length equals 14 residues. With 6 bases removed from V and 5 bases from J, the gap between germline ends came to 16 bases.

The V call is TRBV4-1, the J call TRBJ1-2, with 8 bases fitting TRBD1. Germline trimming cut 3 bases from V and 8 bases from J; bases unmatched to any gene: 5. The CDR3 sequence is 13 residues long. CDR1 and CDR2 (germline): MGHRA, YSYEKL. CDR3 coding DNA: TGCGCCAGCAGCCACGGACAGGGTGTCGGCTACACCTTC. Its protein product is CASSHGQGVGYTF.

The J gene is TRBJ2-3, the V gene TRBV28; the D gene is possibly TRBD2 (6 bases). This CDR3 spans 16 amino acids. Trimming shortened V by 6 bases and J by 2 bases, and 18 bases separated the two germline ends. Germline V CDR1 and CDR2: MDHEN, SYDVKM. In nucleotides, the CDR3 is TGTGCCAGCAGGTCAAGATTTGGGAGGCCCACAGATACGCAGTATTTT. Translated: CASRSRFGRPTDTQYF.

This clone was observed once. The chain couples TRBV9 to TRBJ2-5; a possible D gene is TRBD1 (5 bases). This CDR3 region has 15 residues. The germline V gene encodes CDR1 SGDLS and CDR2 YYNGEE. V was cut by 0 bases and J by 4 bases, with 13 bases left in between. CDR3 in DNA: TGTGCCAGCAGCGTAGGTAGGGGAATTCGAGAGACCCAGTACTTC. This translates into CASSVGRGIRETQYF.

V is TRBV6-5 and J is TRBJ2-7; D is undetermined. CDR3 length: 13 residues. Trimming took off 6 bases at V and 6 bases at J, with 15 bases between the two ends. Germline CDR1 is MNHEY and CDR2 is SVGAGI. The CDR3: CASSPYALSEQYF. CDR3 nucleotides: TGTGCCAGCAGCCCTTATGCCCTCTCCGAGCAGTACTTC.

V gene TRBV5-8 combines with J gene TRBJ1-4; D remains ambiguous. The germline CDR1 and CDR2 sequences are SGHTS and YDEGEE. V dropped 6 bases and J dropped 3 bases, with 9 bases sitting between them. The CDR3 is made up of 13 amino acids. The CDR3 loop is CASTSSPNEKLFF. The CDR3 DNA follows: TGTGCCAGCACCAGCTCCCCTAATGAAAAACTGTTTTTT.

The rearrangement joins TRBV28 to TRBJ1-1; weak D call: TRBD1 (5 bases). CDR1 is MDHEN and CDR2 is SYDVKM in the germline V gene. The CDR3 has 15 amino acids. With 6 bases removed from V and 0 bases from J, the gap between germline ends came to 14 bases. The CDR3 spells CASSPFTGMNTEAFF. For the CDR3, the DNA is TGTGCCAGCAGCCCTTTTACAGGTATGAACACTGAAGCTTTCTTT.

The V and J genes are TRBV7-3 and TRBJ2-2, with TRBD2 matching 13 bases. Trimming cost V 5 bases and J 4 bases; bases outside gene matches: 4. Germline CDR1 and CDR2: SGHTA and FQGTGA. The CDR3 is made up of 16 amino acids. The CDR3 spells CASSVRTSGGTGELFF. The CDR3 bases are TGTGCCAGCAGCGTTCGGACTAGCGGGGGCACCGGGGAGCTGTTTTTT.

The gene calls are TRBV19 and TRBJ2-2, with D hard to call. Trimming took 5 bases from V and 0 from J, leaving 10 bases between them. Looked up from germline, CDR1 is LNHDA and CDR2 is SQIVND (reference sequence). This CDR3 has 15 residues. The CDR3 sequence: CASSLSYTNTGELFF. CDR3 in DNA: TGTGCCAGTAGTCTTAGCTACACGAACACCGGGGAGCTGTTTTTT.

This chain connects TRBV20-1 to TRBJ2-7, with D perhaps being TRBD1 or TRBD2 (7 bases each). The ends were cut back, 6 bases at V and 7 bases at J, with 13 bases in the middle. The CDR3 loop spans 11 amino acids. Germline V CDR1 and CDR2: DFQATT, SNEGSKA (reference sequence). CDR3 DNA sequence: TGCAGTGCCTCAGGGGGGGATGAGCAGTACTTC. This sequence encodes CSASGGDEQYF.

The chain joins TRBV6-5 to TRBJ1-2; 7 positions agree with TRBD1. The junction had 5 bases not matched to a gene; V was cut back by 2 bases and J by 2 bases. The CDR3 contains 15 residues. The V gene's germline CDR1 is MNHEY and CDR2 SVGAGI. The CDR3, as DNA: TGTGCCAGCAGTTACACCGGGACAGTCAACTATGGCTACACCTTC. It is translated as CASSYTGTVNYGYTF.

V gene TRBV6-6 combines with J gene TRBJ1-6; possibly TRBD1 for D (5 bases). Germline-derived CDR1 and CDR2 are MNHNY and SVGAGI (reference sequence). Trimming left V 7 bases short and J 9 bases short, with 16 bases between. The CDR3 is 14 residues long. For the CDR3, the DNA is TGTGCCAGCACCGCTCTGGGGGGAGGTTCACCCCTCCACTTT. Amino acid sequence: CASTALGGGSPLHF.

The gene calls are TRBV29-1 and TRBJ1-2, with D unclear. Trimming took 4 bases from V and 2 from J, leaving 8 bases between them. The CDR3 consists of 12 residues. Germline-derived CDR1 and CDR2 are SQVTM and ANQGSEA. The DNA of the CDR3 is TGCAGCGTTGTGGAGAACAACTATGGCTACACCTTC. It specifies CSVVENNYGYTF.

This clone came up a few times. The rearrangement joins TRBV19 to TRBJ1-6, with 10 bases aligning to TRBD1. The CDR3 is 16 amino acids. CDR1 is LNHDA, CDR2 SQIVND, per germline (reference sequence). V was pared by 3 bases and J by 5 bases, with 4 bases of the junction left unmatched. CDR3 nucleotide sequence: TGTGCCAGTAGTATTCTCGGGACAGGGGATAATTCACCCCTCCACTTT. It yields the protein CASSILGTGDNSPLHF.